The 30 T cell receptor beta chains in this list originate from one sample, sequenced in a study of blood T cell repertoires in COVID-19. The protocol was immunoSEQ multiplex PCR, while the TCRdb copy is restricted to in-frame clones and leaves out a portion. This sample has approximately 250,000 clones, with nearly 90% found just once. Sequenced input: PBMCs or T cells enriched from blood (not recorded which). The receptors derive from a woman aged 25 to 45 who had recovered from COVID-19.

This clone was found once. The J gene is TRBJ2-1, the V gene TRBV11-2; D is uncertain. The germline V gene has CDR1 SGHAT and CDR2 FQNNGV. The CDR3 is 17 amino acids. Trimming cost V 5 bases and J 0 bases, with 17 bases left between them. The CDR3 region is CASSPRLGADSYNEQFF. CDR3 nucleotides: TGTGCCAGCAGCCCCCGTCTTGGCGCGGACTCCTACAATGAGCAGTTCTTC.

This clone showed up just once. This chain links TRBV5-1 with TRBJ2-1; TRBD2 aligns across 7 bases. The J segment lost 6 bases and the V segment lost 0 bases, leaving 9 bases of the junction unmatched. This CDR3 has 16 amino acids. Germline lookup yields CDR1 SGHRS and CDR2 YFSETQ. This CDR3 reads CASSLVGQSGVNEQFF. The CDR3 DNA is TGCGCCAGCAGCTTGGTGGGCCAGAGCGGGGTCAATGAGCAGTTCTTC.

The rearrangement uses TRBV29-1 and TRBJ1-1, with D unclear. Trimming pared 5 bases from V and 5 bases from J, leaving 12 bases between. The germline gives CDR1 SQVTM, CDR2 ANQGSEA. The CDR3 totals 12 residues. This chain's CDR3 is CSVFPSGTEAFF. Written as DNA, the CDR3 is TGCAGCGTTTTCCCAAGCGGGACTGAAGCTTTCTTT.

This clone has just one count. The genes are TRBV4-1 and TRBJ2-5, with TRBD2 identical over 8 bases. CDR1 and CDR2 from the germline V gene are MGHRA and YSYEKL. V was pared by 0 bases and J by 2 bases, with 8 bases of the junction left unmatched. There are 17 residues in the CDR3. The CDR3 sequence is CASSQDHSGRGQETQYF. The CDR3 bases are TGCGCCAGCAGCCAAGATCACAGCGGGAGAGGGCAAGAGACCCAGTACTTC.

The genes are TRBV19 and TRBJ1-2; 7 nucleotides line up with TRBD1. CDR1 LNHDA and CDR2 SQIVND come from the germline V gene (reference sequence). With V trimmed by 5 bases and J by 4 bases, 10 bases remained unmatched. CDR3 length: 15 residues. In nucleotides, the CDR3 is TGTGCCAGTAGTCCCGACAGGGCTGAAGTCTATGGCTACACCTTC. The encoded protein is CASSPDRAEVYGYTF.

In its sample, this clone was seen a few times. V usage is TRBV5-1 and J usage is TRBJ2-3; 7 nucleotides match TRBD2. The germline V gene has CDR1 SGHRS and CDR2 YFSETQ. The V and J ends lost 4 bases and 0 bases, in that order; junction bases with no gene match: 8. The CDR3 is 16 residues long. The chain's CDR3 is CASSPVTSRSTDTQYF. The DNA for the CDR3 is TGCGCCAGCAGCCCGGTGACTAGCAGAAGCACAGATACGCAGTATTTT.

This sequence joins TRBV9 and TRBJ1-1; 7 bases are a match to TRBD1. The CDR3 has 13 residues. Germline-derived CDR1 and CDR2 are SGDLS and YYNGEE. V trimming: 3 bases; J trimming: 6 bases; junction bases outside the gene matches: 5. In DNA form, the CDR3 reads TGTGCCAGCAGCGCTGGCCAGGGGGCTGAAGCTTTCTTT. It yields the protein CASSAGQGAEAFF.

The V call is TRBV5-1, the J call TRBJ1-5; tentatively, D is TRBD1 (6 bases). Per the germline V gene, CDR1 is SGHRS and CDR2 is YFSETQ. The V gene lost 4 bases and the J gene lost 7 bases, with 15 bases spanning the gap. The CDR3 spans 14 residues. The chain's CDR3 is CASSENPGVQPQHF. Written as DNA, the CDR3 is TGCGCCAGCAGCGAGAACCCAGGGGTCCAGCCCCAGCATTTT. Filled out from reference TRBV5-1 and TRBJ1-5, the complete variable domain reads KAGVTQTPRYLIKTRGQQVTLSCSPISGHRSVSWYQQTPGQGLQFLFEYFSETQRNKGNFPGRFSGRQFSNSRSEMNVSTLELGDSALYLCASSENPGVQPQHFGDGTRLSIL.

The V and J genes are TRBV15 and TRBJ1-5; 8 bases fit TRBD1. Trimming at V came to 4 bases and at J to 2 bases, leaving 4 bases not matched to a gene. CDR1 and CDR2 (germline): LNHNV, YYDKDF (reference sequence). This CDR3 is built from 15 residues. The CDR3 DNA sequence: TGTGCCACCAGCACAGGACAGGGCCGCAATCAGCCCCAGCATTTT. As protein: CATSTGQGRNQPQHF.

This sequence joins TRBV5-4 and TRBJ1-2; TRBD1 aligns across 7 bases. The CDR3 runs 15 residues. V lost 5 bases to trimming and J lost 3 bases; unmatched junction nucleotides: 10. Per the germline V gene, CDR1 is SGHNT and CDR2 is YYREEE (reference sequence). The CDR3 region is CASRLNTGADYGYTF. DNA for the CDR3: TGTGCCAGCAGGCTAAACACAGGGGCGGACTATGGCTACACCTTC.

This clone was found once. The chain has TRBV7-9 and TRBJ2-1; 13 bases agree with TRBD2. The V gene end was trimmed by 5 bases and the J gene end by 6 bases; junction bases not matched to a gene: 4. This CDR3 region has 15 residues. Germline CDR1 SEHNR, CDR2 FQNEAQ (reference sequence). The CDR3 nucleotides are TGTGCCAGCAGCGGACTAGCGGGGGTGCGCAATGAGCAGTTCTTC. Its protein is CASSGLAGVRNEQFF.

The genes are TRBV4-1 and TRBJ1-2, with 7 bases identical to TRBD1. Losses at the gene ends were 2 bases for V and 8 bases for J; bases not matched to a gene: 11. Germline assignment: CDR1 MGHRA and CDR2 YSYEKL. The CDR3 consists of 15 residues. CDR3: CASSQPAGGKRGYTF. CDR3 coding DNA: TGCGCCAGCAGCCAACCGGCAGGGGGTAAGAGGGGCTACACCTTC.

The V and J genes are TRBV7-3 and TRBJ2-5; 10 bases are shared with TRBD1. The germline gives CDR1 SGHTA, CDR2 FQGTGA. CDR3 length: 15 residues. Trimming at V came to 1 base and at J to 3 bases, leaving 2 bases not matched to a gene. The CDR3 sequence is CASSLMGTGEETQYF. The CDR3 bases are TGTGCCAGCAGCTTAATGGGGACAGGGGAAGAGACCCAGTACTTC. The whole variable domain, remainder taken from reference TRBV7-3 and TRBJ2-5, is GAGVSQTPSNKVTEKGKYVELRCDPISGHTALYWYRQSLGQGPEFLIYFQGTGAADDSGLPNDRFFAVRPEGSVSTLKIQRTERGDSAVYLCASSLMGTGEETQYFGPGTRLLVL.

The rearrangement joins TRBV5-1 to TRBJ1-6, with 10 nucleotides matching TRBD1. V trimming: 2 bases; J trimming: 14 bases; junction bases outside the gene matches: 28. Per the germline V gene, CDR1 is SGHRS and CDR2 is YFSETQ. The CDR3 is 21 residues long. The CDR3 spells CASSFVVNHRPRTGGMWSLHF. The CDR3 nucleotides read TGCGCCAGCAGCTTCGTAGTAAACCACAGGCCCAGGACAGGGGGGATGTGGTCCCTCCACTTT.

The rearrangement links TRBV28 to TRBJ1-3; D may be TRBD1 (5 bases). Germline CDR1 is MDHEN and CDR2 is SYDVKM. The CDR3 has 15 residues. Deletions cut 2 bases from V and 6 bases from J, with 14 bases between. CDR3 protein: CASSLTGAPENTIYF. CDR3 nucleotide sequence: TGTGCCAGCAGTTTAACAGGTGCTCCTGAAAACACCATATATTTT.

The chain combines TRBV3-1 (or the pseudogene TRBV3-2) with TRBJ1-2; D is ambiguous. The CDR3 loop spans 15 amino acids. Trimming removed 1 base from V and 2 bases from J, with 11 bases in between. Germline V CDR1 and CDR2: LGHDT, YNNKEL (reference sequence). The CDR3 sequence: CASSQGGAPNYGYTF. Written as DNA, the CDR3 is TGTGCCAGCAGCCAAGGAGGAGCCCCAAACTATGGCTACACCTTC.

The J gene is TRBJ1-2, the V gene TRBV3-1 (or the pseudogene TRBV3-2); D possibly corresponds to TRBD1 (5 bases). The V and J ends lost 3 bases and 3 bases respectively, with 11 bases between them. The CDR3 contains 14 residues. Germline V gives CDR1 LGHDT, CDR2 YNNKEL (reference sequence). The DNA of the CDR3 is TGTGCCAGCAGCCATCTCGGGGGTGACTATGGCTACACCTTC. This sequence encodes CASSHLGGDYGYTF.

A few counts support this clone. This sequence joins TRBV2 and TRBJ1-2; TRBD1 agrees at 7 bases. The J segment lost 7 bases and the V segment lost 6 bases, leaving 8 bases of the junction unmatched. The CDR3 runs to 13 residues. Per germline, CDR1 SNHLY and CDR2 FYNNEI. CDR3 sequence (DNA): TGTGCCAGCAGCTTTGACAGGGAAGGTGGCTACACCTTC. Translating it yields CASSFDREGGYTF.

This chain uses TRBV19 with TRBJ2-3; possibly TRBD1 for D (6 bases). The length of the CDR3 is 18 residues. Germline V CDR1 and CDR2: LNHDA, SQIVND (reference sequence). Deletions cut 3 bases from V and 1 base from J, with 20 bases between. The CDR3: CASSMGPGQSIGTDTQYF. In DNA form, the CDR3 reads TGTGCCAGTAGTATGGGACCGGGACAAAGTATCGGCACAGATACGCAGTATTTT.

This chain links TRBV3-1 (or the pseudogene TRBV3-2) with TRBJ2-5, with 10 positions matching TRBD1. Losses at the gene ends were 4 bases for V and 5 bases for J; bases not matched to a gene: 10. The length of the CDR3 is 16 residues. Germline loops: CDR1 LGHDT, CDR2 YNNKEL (reference sequence). CDR3 in DNA: TGTGCCAGCAGCCTTTGGAGGGGACAGGGGTTCGAGACCCAGTACTTC. Translating gives CASSLWRGQGFETQYF.

The gene calls are TRBV7-2 and TRBJ2-7, with D maybe TRBD2 (5 bases). This CDR3 region has 15 residues. Germline assignment: CDR1 SGHTA and CDR2 FQGNSA. Between the trimmed V and J ends, which lost 1 base and 0 bases, there was a span of 10 bases. This chain's CDR3 is CASSLGGQISYEQYF. CDR3 nucleotide sequence: TGTGCCAGCAGCTTAGGAGGGCAGATCTCCTACGAGCAGTACTTC.

The chain recombines TRBV15 with TRBJ2-2, with D perhaps TRBD1 (6 bases). Germline CDR1 reads LNHNV; CDR2 reads YYDKDF (reference sequence). V was pared by 3 bases and J by 0 bases, with 8 bases between. There are 15 residues in the CDR3. CDR3: CATSSGTPNTGELFF. The CDR3 coding sequence is TGTGCCACCAGCAGTGGGACACCGAACACCGGGGAGCTGTTTTTT.

The chain employs TRBV27 and TRBJ1-5; tentative D call: TRBD1 (5 bases). This CDR3 region has 14 residues. V lost 1 base to trimming and J lost 9 bases, with 13 bases between them. CDR1 MNHEY and CDR2 SMNVEV come from the germline V gene (reference sequence). The CDR3 is CASSLLAAGGPQHF. In DNA, the CDR3 is TGTGCCAGCAGTTTATTGGCCGCCGGGGGGCCCCAGCATTTT.

This clone was seen once. This chain uses TRBV5-4 with TRBJ2-7, with 8 nucleotides matching TRBD1. The J segment lost 0 bases and the V segment lost 4 bases, leaving 3 bases of the junction unmatched. Germline loops: CDR1 SGHNT, CDR2 YYREEE (reference sequence). CDR3 length: 14 residues. This chain's CDR3 is CASSVQGDSYEQYF. DNA of the CDR3: TGTGCCAGCAGCGTACAGGGGGACTCCTACGAGCAGTACTTC.

The CDR3 DNA reads as TGTGCCAGCTCACCCTACAGGGAAGATACGCAGTATTTT. It specifies CASSPYREDTQYF. V and J are TRBV18 and TRBJ2-3; weak D call: TRBD1 (6 bases). With 3 bases removed from V and 5 bases from J, the gap between germline ends came to 9 bases. The CDR3 contains 13 residues. Germline lookup yields CDR1 KGHSH and CDR2 LQKENI.

This clone was seen a few times. The chain links TRBV21-1 to TRBJ2-1; the table's D call TRBD2 went unverified against the DNA. TRBV21-1 is a pseudogene. The CDR3 has 15 amino acids. DNA for the CDR3: TGTGCCAGCAGCAAAGAGCGGGGGGGCCTCACTGAGCAGTTCTTC. Protein sequence: CASSKERGGLTEQFF.

This chain connects TRBV19 to TRBJ1-1, with 9 bases identical to TRBD1. From germline, CDR1 is LNHDA and CDR2 SQIVND (reference sequence). CDR3 length: 13 residues. V was clipped by 6 bases and J by 4 bases; unmatched bases: 3. DNA for the CDR3: TGTGCCAGTAGGCGGACAGGGGTCACTGAAGCTTTCTTT. Translation gives CASRRTGVTEAFF.

The chain carries TRBV6-5 and TRBJ1-3, with a tentative D call TRBD1 (6 bases). Looked up from germline, CDR1 is MNHEY and CDR2 is SVGAGI. The CDR3 has 14 residues. Trimming took 7 bases from V and 3 from J, leaving 13 bases between them. The CDR3 sequence is CASTDDRLGNTIYF. In DNA form, the CDR3 reads TGTGCCAGCACCGATGACAGGCTTGGAAACACCATATATTTT.

J is TRBJ2-7 and V is TRBV19, with 7 bases identical to TRBD1. The CDR3 length is 13 residues. J lost 4 bases, V lost 4 bases, and 4 bases had no gene match. Germline V gene sequence: CDR1 LNHDA, CDR2 SQIVND (reference sequence). The CDR3 reads CASSTVQGYEQYF. CDR3 in DNA: TGTGCCAGTAGTACCGTACAGGGGTACGAGCAGTACTTC.

V gene TRBV13 combines with J gene TRBJ1-2, with 10 bases aligning to TRBD1. Germline trimming cut 3 bases from V and 3 bases from J; bases unmatched to any gene: 31. The CDR3 is made up of 24 amino acids. Per germline, CDR1 PRHDT and CDR2 FYEKMQ (reference sequence). CDR3 loop: CASSLIGLFHRDRGRGYQDYGYTF. Here the CDR3 DNA reads TGTGCCAGCAGCTTGATCGGGCTGTTTCACCGGGACAGGGGAAGAGGTTACCAGGACTATGGCTACACCTTC. The whole variable domain, remainder taken from reference TRBV13 and TRBJ1-2, is AAGVIQSPRHLIKEKRETATLKCYPIPRHDTVYWYQQGPGQDPQFLISFYEKMQSDKGSIPDRFSAQQFSDYHSELNMSSLELGDSALYFCASSLIGLFHRDRGRGYQDYGYTFGSGTRLTVV.